The entry below gives a single T cell receptor beta chain sequence along with its context. The target antigen is unknown. TCRdb itself ran the RT-PCR reads through MiXCR, one entry per CDR3 protein. The top ten hold under 13% of the sample, which has roughly 780,000 distinct CDR3 sequences, less than 20% seen once. This entry is derived from a study of response to subunit inactivated influenza vaccine. Study-level results: The authors suggested that few new T cells are recruited per seasonal influenza vaccination.

Germline values: CDR1 SGHRS, CDR2 YFSETQ. This CDR3 spans 15 amino acids. V was pared by 0 bases and J by 5 bases, with 7 bases of the junction left unmatched. The genes are TRBV5-1 and TRBJ2-7; 8 bases map to TRBD2. This specimen was PBMCs from blood, taken roughly 5 days after vaccination. This clonotype originated in a man aged 50 to 60 who received an inactivated influenza vaccine. This chain's CDR3 is CASSLVLAEADEQYF. Here the CDR3 DNA reads TGCGCCAGCAGCTTGGTACTAGCGGAAGCGGACGAGCAGTACTTC.